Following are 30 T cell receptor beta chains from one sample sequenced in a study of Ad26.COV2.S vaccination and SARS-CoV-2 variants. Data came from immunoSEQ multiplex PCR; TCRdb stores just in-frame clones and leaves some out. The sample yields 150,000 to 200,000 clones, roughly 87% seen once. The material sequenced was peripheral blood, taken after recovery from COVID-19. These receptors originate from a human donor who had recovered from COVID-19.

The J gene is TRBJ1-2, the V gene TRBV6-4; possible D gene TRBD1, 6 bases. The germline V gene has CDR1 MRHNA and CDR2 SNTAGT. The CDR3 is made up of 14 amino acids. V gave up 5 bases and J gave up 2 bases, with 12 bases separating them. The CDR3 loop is CASSPEGGNYGYTF. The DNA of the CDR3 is TGTGCCAGCAGTCCCGAGGGGGGGAACTATGGCTACACCTTC.

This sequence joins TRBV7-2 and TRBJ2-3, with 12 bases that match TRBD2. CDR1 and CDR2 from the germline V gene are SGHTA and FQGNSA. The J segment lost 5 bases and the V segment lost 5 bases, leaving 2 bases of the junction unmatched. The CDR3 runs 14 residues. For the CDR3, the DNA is TGTGCCAGCAGCACGGGACTAGCGGGAGATACGCAGTATTTT. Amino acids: CASSTGLAGDTQYF. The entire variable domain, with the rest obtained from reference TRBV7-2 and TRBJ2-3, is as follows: GAGVSQSPSNKVTEKGKDVELRCDPISGHTALYWYRQSLGQGLEFLIYFQGNSAPDKSGLPSDRFSAERTGGSVSTLTIQRTQQEDSAVYLCASSTGLAGDTQYFGPGTRLTVL.

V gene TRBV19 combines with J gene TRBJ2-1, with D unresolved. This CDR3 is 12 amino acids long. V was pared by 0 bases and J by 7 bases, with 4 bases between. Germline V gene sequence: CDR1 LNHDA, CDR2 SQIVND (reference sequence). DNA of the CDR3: TGTGCCAGTAGTATAGATTGGAATGAGCAGTTCTTC. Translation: CASSIDWNEQFF.

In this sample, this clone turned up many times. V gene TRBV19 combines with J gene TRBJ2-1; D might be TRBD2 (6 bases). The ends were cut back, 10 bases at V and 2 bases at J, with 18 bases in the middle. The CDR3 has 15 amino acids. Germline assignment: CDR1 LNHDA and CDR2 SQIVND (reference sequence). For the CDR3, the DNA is TGTGCCACTGAAATACCGGGACTCACCTACAATGAGCAGTTCTTC. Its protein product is CATEIPGLTYNEQFF.

CDR3 in amino acids: CSVEGKSSYEQYF. The CDR3 nucleotides are TGCAGCGTTGAAGGAAAAAGCTCCTACGAGCAGTACTTC. This chain connects TRBV29-1 to TRBJ2-7; D gene ambiguous. Looked up from germline, CDR1 is SQVTM and CDR2 is ANQGSEA. Trimming pared 1 base from V and 0 bases from J, leaving 7 bases between. The length of the CDR3 is 13 residues.

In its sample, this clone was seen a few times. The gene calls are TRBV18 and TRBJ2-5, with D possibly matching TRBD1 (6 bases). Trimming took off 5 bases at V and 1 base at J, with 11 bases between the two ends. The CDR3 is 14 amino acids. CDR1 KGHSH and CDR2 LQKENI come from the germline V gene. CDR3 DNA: TGTGCCAGCTCAGAACAGGGATTCCAAGAGACCCAGTACTTC. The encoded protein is CASSEQGFQETQYF.

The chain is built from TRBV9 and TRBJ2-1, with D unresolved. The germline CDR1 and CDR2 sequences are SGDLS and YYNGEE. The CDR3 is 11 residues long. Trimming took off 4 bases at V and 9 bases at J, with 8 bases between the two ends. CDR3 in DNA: TGTGCCAGCAGCCCCGGTGCTGAGCAGTTCTTC. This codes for CASSPGAEQFF.

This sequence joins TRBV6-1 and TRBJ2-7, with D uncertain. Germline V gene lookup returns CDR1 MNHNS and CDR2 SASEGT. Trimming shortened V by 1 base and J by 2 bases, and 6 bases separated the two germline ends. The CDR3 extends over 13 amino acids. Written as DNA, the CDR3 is TGTGCCAGCAGTGAAGGAGGCGCCTACGAGCAGTACTTC. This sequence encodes CASSEGGAYEQYF.

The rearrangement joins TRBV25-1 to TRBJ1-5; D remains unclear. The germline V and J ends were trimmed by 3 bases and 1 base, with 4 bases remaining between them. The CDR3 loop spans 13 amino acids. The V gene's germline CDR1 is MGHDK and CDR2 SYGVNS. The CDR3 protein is CASSDESNQPQHF. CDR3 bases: TGTGCCAGCAGTGACGAGAGCAATCAGCCCCAGCATTTT.

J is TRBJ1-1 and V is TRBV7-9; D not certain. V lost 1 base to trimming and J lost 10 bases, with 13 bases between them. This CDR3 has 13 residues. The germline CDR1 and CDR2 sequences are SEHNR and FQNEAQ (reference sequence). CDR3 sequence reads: CASSLDLGFTAFF. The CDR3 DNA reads TGTGCCAGCAGCTTAGATCTTGGGTTTACAGCTTTCTTT. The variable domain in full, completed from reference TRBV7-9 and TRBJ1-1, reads DTGVSQNPRHKITKRGQNVTFRCDPISEHNRLYWYRQTLGQGPEFLTYFQNEAQLEKSRLLSDRFSAERPKGSFSTLEIQRTEQGDSAMYLCASSLDLGFTAFFGQGTRLTVV.

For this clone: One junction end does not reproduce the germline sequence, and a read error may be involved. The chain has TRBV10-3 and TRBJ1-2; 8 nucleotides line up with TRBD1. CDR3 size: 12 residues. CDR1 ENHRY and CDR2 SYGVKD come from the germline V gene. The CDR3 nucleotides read TGTGCCATCAGTGGGGCCAGGGGGCCTATACTCTTC. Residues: CAISGARGPILF.

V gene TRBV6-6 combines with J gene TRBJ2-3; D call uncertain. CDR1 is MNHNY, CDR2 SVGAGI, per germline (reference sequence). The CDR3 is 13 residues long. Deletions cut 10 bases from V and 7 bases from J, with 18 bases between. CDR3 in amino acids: CANRSGAENTQYF. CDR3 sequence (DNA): TGTGCCAACAGATCCGGAGCTGAAAATACGCAGTATTTT.

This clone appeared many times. The CDR3 reads CASSPDWGAYEQYF. Written as DNA, the CDR3 is TGTGCCAGCAGTCCGGACTGGGGGGCATACGAGCAGTACTTC. This sequence joins TRBV6-5 and TRBJ2-7; the D gene could be TRBD1 or TRBD2 (6 bases each). Deletions cut 5 bases from V and 4 bases from J, with 15 bases between. CDR3 length: 14 amino acids. CDR1 and CDR2 from the germline V gene are MNHEY and SVGAGI.

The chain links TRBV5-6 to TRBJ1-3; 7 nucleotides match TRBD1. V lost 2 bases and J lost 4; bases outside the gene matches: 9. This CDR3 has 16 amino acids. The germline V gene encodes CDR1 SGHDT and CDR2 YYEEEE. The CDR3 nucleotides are TGTGCCAGCAGCTTAGAGAGGGGGCGTCTCGGAAACACCATATATTTT. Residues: CASSLERGRLGNTIYF.

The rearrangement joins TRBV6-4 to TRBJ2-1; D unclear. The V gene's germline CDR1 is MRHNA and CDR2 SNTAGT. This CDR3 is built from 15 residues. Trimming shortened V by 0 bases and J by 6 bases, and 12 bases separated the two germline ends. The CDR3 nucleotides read TGTGCCAGCAGTGACTCTGGGCTGGTCGGCAATGAGCAGTTCTTC. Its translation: CASSDSGLVGNEQFF.

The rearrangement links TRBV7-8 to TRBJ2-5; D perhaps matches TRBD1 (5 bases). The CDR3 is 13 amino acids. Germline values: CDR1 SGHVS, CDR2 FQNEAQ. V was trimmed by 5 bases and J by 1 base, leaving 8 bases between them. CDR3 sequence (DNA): TGTGCCAGCAGCCCAAGGGGCCAAGAGACCCAGTACTTC. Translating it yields CASSPRGQETQYF.

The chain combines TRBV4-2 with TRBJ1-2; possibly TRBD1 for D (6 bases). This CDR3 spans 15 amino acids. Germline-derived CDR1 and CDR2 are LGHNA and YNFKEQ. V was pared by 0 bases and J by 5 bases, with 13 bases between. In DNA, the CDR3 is TGTGCCAGCAGCCAAGATACAGAGGGGGGTTATGGCTACACCTTC. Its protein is CASSQDTEGGYGYTF.

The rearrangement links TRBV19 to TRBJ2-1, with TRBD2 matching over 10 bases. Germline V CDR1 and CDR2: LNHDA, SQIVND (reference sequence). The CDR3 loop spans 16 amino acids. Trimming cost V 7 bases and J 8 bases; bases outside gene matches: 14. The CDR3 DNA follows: TGTGCCAGTACCCCTTACTTTAGCGGGAGGTCGGATGAGCAGTTCTTC. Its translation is CASTPYFSGRSDEQFF.

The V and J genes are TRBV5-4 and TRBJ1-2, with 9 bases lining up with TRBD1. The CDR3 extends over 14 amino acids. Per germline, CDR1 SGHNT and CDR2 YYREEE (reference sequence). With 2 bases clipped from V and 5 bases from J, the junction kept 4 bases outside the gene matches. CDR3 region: CASSLLTGGYGYTF. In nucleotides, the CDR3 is TGTGCCAGCAGCTTATTGACAGGGGGTTATGGCTACACCTTC.

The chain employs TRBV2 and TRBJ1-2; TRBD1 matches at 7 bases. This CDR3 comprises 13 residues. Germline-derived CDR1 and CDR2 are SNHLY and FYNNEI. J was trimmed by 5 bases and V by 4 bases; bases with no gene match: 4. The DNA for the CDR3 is TGTGCCAGCAGTGCCAGGGGGTTGTATGGCTACACCTTC. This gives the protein CASSARGLYGYTF.

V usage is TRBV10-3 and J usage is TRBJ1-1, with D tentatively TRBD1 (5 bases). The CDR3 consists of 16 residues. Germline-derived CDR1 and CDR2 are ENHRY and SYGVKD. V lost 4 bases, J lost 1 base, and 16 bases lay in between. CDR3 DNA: TGTGCCATCAGTGGGGGAGGGCCTGGGGGGAACACTGAAGCTTTCTTT. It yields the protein CAISGGGPGGNTEAFF.

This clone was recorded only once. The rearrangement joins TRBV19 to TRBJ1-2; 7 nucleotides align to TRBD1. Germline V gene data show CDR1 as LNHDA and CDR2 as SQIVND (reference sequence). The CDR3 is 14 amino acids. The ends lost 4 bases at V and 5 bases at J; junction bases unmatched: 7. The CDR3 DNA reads TGTGCCAGTAGTAGCGGACAGGTGGTGTATGGCTACACCTTC. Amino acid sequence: CASSSGQVVYGYTF.

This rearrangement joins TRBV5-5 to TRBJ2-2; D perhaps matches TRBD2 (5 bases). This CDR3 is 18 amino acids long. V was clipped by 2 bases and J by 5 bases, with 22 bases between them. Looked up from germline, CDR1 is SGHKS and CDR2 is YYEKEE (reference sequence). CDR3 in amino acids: CASSFPGILRWKTGELFF. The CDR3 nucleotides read TGTGCCAGCAGCTTTCCCGGGATCCTAAGGTGGAAGACCGGGGAGCTGTTTTTT.

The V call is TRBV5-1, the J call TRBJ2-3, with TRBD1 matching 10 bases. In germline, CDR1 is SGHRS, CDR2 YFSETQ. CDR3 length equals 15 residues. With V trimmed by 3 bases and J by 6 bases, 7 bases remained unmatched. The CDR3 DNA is TGCGCCAGCAGCTATGGACAGGGGGTTCACGATACGCAGTATTTT. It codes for CASSYGQGVHDTQYF.

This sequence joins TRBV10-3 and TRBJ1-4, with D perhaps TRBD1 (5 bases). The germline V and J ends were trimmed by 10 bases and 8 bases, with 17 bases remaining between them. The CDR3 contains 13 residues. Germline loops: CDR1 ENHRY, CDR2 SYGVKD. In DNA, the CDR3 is TGTGCCAGCAGGGTGACGGGGCAAGAAAAACTGTTTTTT. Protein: CASRVTGQEKLFF.

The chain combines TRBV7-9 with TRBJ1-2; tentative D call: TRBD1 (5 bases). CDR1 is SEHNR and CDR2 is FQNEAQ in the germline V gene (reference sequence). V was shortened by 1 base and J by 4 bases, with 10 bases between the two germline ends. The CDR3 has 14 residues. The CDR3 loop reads CASSLVGQVYGYTF. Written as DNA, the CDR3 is TGTGCCAGCAGCTTAGTGGGGCAGGTCTATGGCTACACCTTC. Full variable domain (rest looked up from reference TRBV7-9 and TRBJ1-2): DTGVSQNPRHKITKRGQNVTFRCDPISEHNRLYWYRQTLGQGPEFLTYFQNEAQLEKSRLLSDRFSAERPKGSFSTLEIQRTEQGDSAMYLCASSLVGQVYGYTFGSGTRLTVV.

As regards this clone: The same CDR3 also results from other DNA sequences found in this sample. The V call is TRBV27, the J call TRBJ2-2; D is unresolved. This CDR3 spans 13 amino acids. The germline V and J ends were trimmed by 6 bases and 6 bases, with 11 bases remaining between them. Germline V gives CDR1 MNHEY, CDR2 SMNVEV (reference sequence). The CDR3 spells CASSLLVAGELFF. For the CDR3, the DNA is TGTGCCAGCAGCCTGCTCGTTGCCGGGGAGCTGTTTTTT.

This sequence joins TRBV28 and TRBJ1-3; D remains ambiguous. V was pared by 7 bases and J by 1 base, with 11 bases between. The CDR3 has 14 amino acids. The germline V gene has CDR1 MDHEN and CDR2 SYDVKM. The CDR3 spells CASTLGVSGNTIYF. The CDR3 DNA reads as TGTGCCAGCACCCTGGGTGTTTCTGGAAACACCATATATTTT.

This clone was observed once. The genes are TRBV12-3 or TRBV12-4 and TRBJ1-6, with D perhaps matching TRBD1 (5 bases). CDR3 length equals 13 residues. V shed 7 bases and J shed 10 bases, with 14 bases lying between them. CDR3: CASTLRRDSPLHF. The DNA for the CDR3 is TGTGCCAGCACCTTGAGGAGGGACTCACCCCTCCACTTT.

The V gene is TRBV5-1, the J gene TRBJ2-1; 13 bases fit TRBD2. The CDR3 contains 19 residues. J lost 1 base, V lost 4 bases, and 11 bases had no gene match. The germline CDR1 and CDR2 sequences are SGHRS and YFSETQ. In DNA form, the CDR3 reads TGCGCCAGCAGCCGGACTAGCGGGGGCGCAGGGGGGTCCTACAATGAGCAGTTCTTC. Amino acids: CASSRTSGGAGGSYNEQFF. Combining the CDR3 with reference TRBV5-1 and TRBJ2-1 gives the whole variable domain KAGVTQTPRYLIKTRGQQVTLSCSPISGHRSVSWYQQTPGQGLQFLFEYFSETQRNKGNFPGRFSGRQFSNSRSEMNVSTLELGDSALYLCASSRTSGGAGGSYNEQFFGPGTRLTVL.